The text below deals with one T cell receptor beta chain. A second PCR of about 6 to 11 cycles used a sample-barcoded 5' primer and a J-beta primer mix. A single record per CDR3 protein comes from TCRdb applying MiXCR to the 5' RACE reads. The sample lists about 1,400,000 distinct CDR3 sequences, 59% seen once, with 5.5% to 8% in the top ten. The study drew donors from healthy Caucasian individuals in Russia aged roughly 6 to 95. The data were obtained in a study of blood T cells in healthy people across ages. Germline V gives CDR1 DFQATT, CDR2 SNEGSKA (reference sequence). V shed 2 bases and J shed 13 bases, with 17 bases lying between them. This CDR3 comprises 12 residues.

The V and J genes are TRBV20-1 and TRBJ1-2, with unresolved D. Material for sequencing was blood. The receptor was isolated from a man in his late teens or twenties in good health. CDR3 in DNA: TGCAGTGCTAGAACAGTATCTGTCGTGTCCACCTTC. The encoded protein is CSARTVSVVSTF.